This is a list of T cell receptor beta chains from one sample in a study of cytomegalovirus exposure and HLA in healthy donors. The table came from immunoSEQ multiplex PCR; TCRdb's copy has only in-frame clones and leaves some out. This repertoire includes some 110,000 clones. The sequenced material came from PBMCs. The receptors come from a man in his late teens or twenties in good health and CMV-seronegative. Each CDR3 is given with its conserved first and last residue.

V gene,J gene,CDR3 protein
TRBV19,TRBJ2-4,CASSIGRPQVAKNIQYF
TRBV30,TRBJ1-2,CAWSVGAVNYGYTF
TRBV29-1,TRBJ1-4,CSVKHATNEKLFF
TRBV28,TRBJ2-5,CASSTQETQYF
TRBV30,TRBJ2-7,CALAGGSSYEQYF
TRBV11-3,TRBJ2-7,CASSLGSSYEQYF
TRBV29-1,TRBJ2-3,CSVAGTSGPFSRSTDTQYF
TRBV10-3,TRBJ2-7,CAISDGGGSYEQYF
TRBV7-9,TRBJ2-7,CASSTHPRLAGAYEQYF
TRBV9,TRBJ1-1,CASSLTGTGTEAFF
TRBV6-5,TRBJ2-5,CASSYSAWGPETQYF
TRBV15,TRBJ1-1,CATSRDYKNTEAFF
TRBV5-1,TRBJ1-2,CASSFSTGAYGYTF
TRBV4-1,TRBJ2-1,CASSHFTGQRYNEQFF
TRBV18,TRBJ2-7,CASSSKRQVLYEQYF
TRBV11-2,TRBJ2-1,CASSFVAPGQFF
TRBV6-1,TRBJ1-1,CASNLRINTEAFF
TRBV28,TRBJ2-1,CASSPYRVATYLNNEQFF
TRBV5-4,TRBJ1-1,CASSLWQIYTEAFF
TRBV5-4,TRBJ2-1,CASSSRDQVYNEQFF
TRBV28,TRBJ2-5,CASSKGGGGNQETQYF
TRBV18,TRBJ2-1,CASSPQDRYNEQFF
TRBV29-1,TRBJ2-1,CSVEGMRVHYNEQFF
TRBV19,TRBJ2-1,CASSTRLAGVGNEQFF
TRBV7-6,TRBJ1-2,CASSLGTGYGYTF
TRBV11-2,TRBJ1-1,CASSLEQLGQLVNTEAFF
TRBV6-6,TRBJ2-7,CASNAGSTYEQYF
TRBV23-1,TRBJ1-1,CASSQSIGDRGGAFF
TRBV4-1,TRBJ1-6,CASSSSDSPLHF
TRBV7-2,TRBJ2-7,CASSLAHPGGPFGEQYF
TRBV30,TRBJ1-2,CAWRKTWGPNYGYTF
TRBV27,TRBJ2-7,CASRMFDGTGGREQYF
TRBV13,TRBJ2-2,CASSSQDRGWNTGELFF
TRBV28,TRBJ1-1,CATRGGNVNTEAFF